This record covers a single T cell receptor (beta chain). Its target is unknown. This sample was included in a study of shared clonotypes between healthy human individuals. For the study at large: Used for every donor were three CD4 naive, three CD4 memory, two CD8 naive and one CD8 memory plate. Findings and limits, study-wide: As a rule, naive subsets had a larger estimated richness than memory subsets.

Data came from immunoSEQ multiplex PCR; TCRdb stores just in-frame clones and leaves some out. Among about 1.1 million clones listed, 78% were seen once. This CDR3 region has 14 residues. CDR1 ENHRY and CDR2 SYGVKD come from the germline V gene. The ends were cut back, 3 bases at V and 7 bases at J, with 14 bases in the middle. This chain uses TRBV10-3 with TRBJ2-3; no firm D call. Sequencing input: memory CD4+ T cells from PBMCs. The sample's subset: CD45RA-negative fraction. The TCR was taken from a man younger than 30 in good health. Some clones in this sample may be carry-over from other donors' samples. The CDR3 DNA reads as TGTGCCATCAGTGACCCGGGTTCGAAGTATACGCAGTATTTT. This codes for CAISDPGSKYTQYF.